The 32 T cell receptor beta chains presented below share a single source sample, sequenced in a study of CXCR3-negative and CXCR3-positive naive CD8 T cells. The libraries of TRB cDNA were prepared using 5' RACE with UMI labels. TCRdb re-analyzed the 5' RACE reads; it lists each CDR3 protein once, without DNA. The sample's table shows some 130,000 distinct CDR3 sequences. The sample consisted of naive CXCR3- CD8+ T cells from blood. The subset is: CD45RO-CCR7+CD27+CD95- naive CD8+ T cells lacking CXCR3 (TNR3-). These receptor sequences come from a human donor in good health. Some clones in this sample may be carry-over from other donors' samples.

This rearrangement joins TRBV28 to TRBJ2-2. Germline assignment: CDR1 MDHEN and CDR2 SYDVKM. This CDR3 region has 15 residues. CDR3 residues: CASSLMSGNTGELFF. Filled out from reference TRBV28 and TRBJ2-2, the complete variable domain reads DVKVTQSSRYLVKRTGEKVFLECVQDMDHENMFWYRQDPGLGLRLIYFSYDVKMKEKGDIPEGYSVSREKKERFSLILESASTNQTSMYLCASSLMSGNTGELFFGEGSRLTVL.

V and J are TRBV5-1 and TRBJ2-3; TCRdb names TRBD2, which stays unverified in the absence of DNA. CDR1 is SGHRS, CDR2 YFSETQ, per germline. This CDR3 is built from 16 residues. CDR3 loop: CASSLTSGRWRDTQYF.

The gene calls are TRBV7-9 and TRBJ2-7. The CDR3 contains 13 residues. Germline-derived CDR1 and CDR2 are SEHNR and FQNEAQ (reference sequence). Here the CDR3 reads CASSLYIGYEQYF.

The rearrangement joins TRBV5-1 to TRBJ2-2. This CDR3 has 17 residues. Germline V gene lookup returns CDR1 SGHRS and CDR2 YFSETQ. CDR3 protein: CASSLVTRPTNTGELFF.

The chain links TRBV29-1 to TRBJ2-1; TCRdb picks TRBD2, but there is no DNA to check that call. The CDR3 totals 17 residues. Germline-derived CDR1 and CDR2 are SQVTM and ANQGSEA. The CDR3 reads CSVVGVGAPLHPNEQFF.

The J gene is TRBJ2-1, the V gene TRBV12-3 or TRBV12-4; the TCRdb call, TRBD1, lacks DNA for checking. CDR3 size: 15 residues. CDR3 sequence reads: CASSPPGQTYNEQFF.

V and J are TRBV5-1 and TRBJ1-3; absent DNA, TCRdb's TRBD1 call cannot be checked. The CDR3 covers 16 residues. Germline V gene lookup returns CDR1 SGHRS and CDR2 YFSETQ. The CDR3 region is CASSLGQGPSGNTIYF. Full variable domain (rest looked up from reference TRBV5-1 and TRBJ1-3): KAGVTQTPRYLIKTRGQQVTLSCSPISGHRSVSWYQQTPGQGLQFLFEYFSETQRNKGNFPGRFSGRQFSNSRSEMNVSTLELGDSALYLCASSLGQGPSGNTIYFGEGSWLTVV.

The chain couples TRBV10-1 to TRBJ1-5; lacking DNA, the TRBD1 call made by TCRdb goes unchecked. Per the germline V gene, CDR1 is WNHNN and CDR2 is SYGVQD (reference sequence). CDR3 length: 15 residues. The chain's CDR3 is CASRSGLPSNQPQHF.

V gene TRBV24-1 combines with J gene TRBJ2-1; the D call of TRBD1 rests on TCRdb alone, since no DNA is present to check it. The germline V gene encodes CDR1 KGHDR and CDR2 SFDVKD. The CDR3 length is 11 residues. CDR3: CATSEGGEQFF.

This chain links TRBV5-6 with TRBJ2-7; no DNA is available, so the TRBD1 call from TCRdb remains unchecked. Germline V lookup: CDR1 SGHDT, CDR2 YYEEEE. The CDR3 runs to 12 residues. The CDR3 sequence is CASSWDSYEQYF.

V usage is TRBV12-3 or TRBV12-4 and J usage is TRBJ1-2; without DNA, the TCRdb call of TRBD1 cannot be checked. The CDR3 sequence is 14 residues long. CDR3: CASSPTGGYYGYTF.

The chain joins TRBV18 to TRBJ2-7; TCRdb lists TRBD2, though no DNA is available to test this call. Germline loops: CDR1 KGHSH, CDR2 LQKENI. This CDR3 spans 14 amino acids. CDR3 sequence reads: CASSPEGPSYEQYF.

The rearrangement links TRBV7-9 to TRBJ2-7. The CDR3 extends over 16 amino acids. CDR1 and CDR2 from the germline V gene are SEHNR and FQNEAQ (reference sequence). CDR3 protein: CASSPEFGGGSYEQYF. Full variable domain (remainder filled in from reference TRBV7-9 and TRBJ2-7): DTGVSQNPRHKITKRGQNVTFRCDPISEHNRLYWYRQTLGQGPEFLTYFQNEAQLEKSRLLSDRFSAERPKGSFSTLEIQRTEQGDSAMYLCASSPEFGGGSYEQYFGPGTRLTVT.

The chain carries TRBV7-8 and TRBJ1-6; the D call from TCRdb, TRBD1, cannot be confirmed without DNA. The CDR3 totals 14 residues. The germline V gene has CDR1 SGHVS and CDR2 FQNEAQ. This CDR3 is CASSLARGREPLHF.

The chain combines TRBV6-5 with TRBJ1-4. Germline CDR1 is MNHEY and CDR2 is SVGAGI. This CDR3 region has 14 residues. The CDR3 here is CASSYSSPNEKLFF.

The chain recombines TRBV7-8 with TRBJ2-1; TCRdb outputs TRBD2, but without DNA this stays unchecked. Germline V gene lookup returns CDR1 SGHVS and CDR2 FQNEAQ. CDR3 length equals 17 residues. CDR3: CASSETSGRASYNEQFF.

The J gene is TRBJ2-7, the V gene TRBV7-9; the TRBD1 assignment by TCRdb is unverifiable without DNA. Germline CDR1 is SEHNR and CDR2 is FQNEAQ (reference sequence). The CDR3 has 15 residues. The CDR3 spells CASSSPGTFTLEQYF.

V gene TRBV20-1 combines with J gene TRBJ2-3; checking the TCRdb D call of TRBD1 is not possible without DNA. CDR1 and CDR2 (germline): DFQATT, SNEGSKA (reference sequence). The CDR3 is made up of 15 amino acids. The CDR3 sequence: CSARVGQDGTDTQYF.

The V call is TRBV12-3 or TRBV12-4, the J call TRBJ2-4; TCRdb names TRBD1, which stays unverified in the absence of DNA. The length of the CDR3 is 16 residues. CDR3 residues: CASSFYKGGAKNIQYF.

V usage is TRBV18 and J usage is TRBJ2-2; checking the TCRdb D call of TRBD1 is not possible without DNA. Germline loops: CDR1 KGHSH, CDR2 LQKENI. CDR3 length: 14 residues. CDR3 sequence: CASSGDRNTGELFF.

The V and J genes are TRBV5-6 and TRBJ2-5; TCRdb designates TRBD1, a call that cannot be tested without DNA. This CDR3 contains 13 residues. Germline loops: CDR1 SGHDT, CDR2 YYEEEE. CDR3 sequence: CASSQGQRETQYF.

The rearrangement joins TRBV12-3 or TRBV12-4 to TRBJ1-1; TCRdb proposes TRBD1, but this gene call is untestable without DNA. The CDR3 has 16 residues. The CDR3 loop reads CASSLSGAEGNPEAFF.

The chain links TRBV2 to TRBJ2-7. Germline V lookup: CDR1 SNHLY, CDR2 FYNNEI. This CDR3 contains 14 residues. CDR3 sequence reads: CASSTRQGPYEQYF.

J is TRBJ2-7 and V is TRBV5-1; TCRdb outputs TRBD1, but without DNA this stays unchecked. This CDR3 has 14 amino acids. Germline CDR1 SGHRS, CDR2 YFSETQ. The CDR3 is CASSWGQGTYEQYF.

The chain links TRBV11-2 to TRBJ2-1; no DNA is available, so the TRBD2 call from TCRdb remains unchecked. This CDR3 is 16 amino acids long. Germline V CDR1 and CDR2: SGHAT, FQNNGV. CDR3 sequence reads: CASSLGRLTRNNEQFF.

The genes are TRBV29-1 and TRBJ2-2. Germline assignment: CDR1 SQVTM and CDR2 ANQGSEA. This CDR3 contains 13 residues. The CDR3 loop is CSVPEPNTGELFF.

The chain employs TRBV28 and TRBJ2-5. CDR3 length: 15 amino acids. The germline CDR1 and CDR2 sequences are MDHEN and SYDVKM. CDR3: CASSLKVQEQETQYF.

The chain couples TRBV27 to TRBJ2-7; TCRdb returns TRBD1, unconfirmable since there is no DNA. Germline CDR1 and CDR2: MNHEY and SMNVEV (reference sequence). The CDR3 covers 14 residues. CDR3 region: CASSPRGGANEQYF.

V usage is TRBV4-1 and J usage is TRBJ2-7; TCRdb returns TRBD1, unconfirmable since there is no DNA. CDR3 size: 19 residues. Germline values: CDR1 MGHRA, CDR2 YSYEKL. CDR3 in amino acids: CASSQEGGSIGQGHYEQYF.

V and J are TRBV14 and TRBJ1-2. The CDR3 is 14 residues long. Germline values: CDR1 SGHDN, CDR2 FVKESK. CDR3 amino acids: CASSLVGDNYGYTF.

CDR3 loop: CASSSPWDVDTQYF. The rearrangement uses TRBV12-3 or TRBV12-4 and TRBJ2-3; TCRdb reports TRBD1, a call that lacks DNA to check it against. The CDR3 contains 14 residues.

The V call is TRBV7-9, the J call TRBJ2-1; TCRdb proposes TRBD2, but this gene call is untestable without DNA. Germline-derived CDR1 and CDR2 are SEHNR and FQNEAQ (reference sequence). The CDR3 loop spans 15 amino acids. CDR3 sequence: CASSSSGTSYNEQFF.